Reported below is one T cell receptor beta chain. This clone was detected only a few times. The specificity of this receptor is unknown. No base quality information exists; no much larger clone differs at one position. Libraries were made using the immunoSEQ multiplex PCR assay. For most patients, genomic DNA was isolated with the Qiagen DNeasy Blood and Tissue Kit and shipped frozen to Adaptive Biotechnologies for TCR sequencing. For most patients, high-throughput TCR-beta CDR3 sequencing of genomic DNA was performed by Adaptive Biotechnologies. As for how the authors treated the data: TCR sequencing data were retrieved from Adaptive's ImmunoSEQ software for about 17 patients, whereas a few other patients were processed with MiXCR and VDJtools. CD4 versus CD8 sorting errors were corrected by removing sequences found in both subsets at a frequency ratio below 5:1. CDR3 nucleotide sequences shared by donor and recipient were removed because the origin of these sequences could not be assigned. To count as alloreactive, a clone needed at least 2-fold expansion over unstimulated cells and a minimum CFSE-low frequency of 0.002% (template counts) or 0.001% (read counts). Clones were considered mappable if detected in sequenced pre-transplant spleen, lymph node, or MLR CFSE-low populations of the donor or recipient. The cumulative frequency of alloreactive clones was calculated as a percentage of all sequences, weighted by copy number. Not all clones reach the TCRdb copy of this immuneACCESS table, which keeps in-frame sequences only. Checked studies attribute under half of the gap to unresolved V genes and leave the rest unexplained. The V and J calls and clone size come from that table; D and trimming were worked out from the DNA. Present in this sample are around 100,000 clones, around nine tenths of which were seen just once. Under 0.3% of the sample belongs to the ten largest clones.

The data derive from a study of graft-versus-host responses after intestinal transplantation (dated by TCRdb to 2020 to 2022). Study-level background: The transplants that recipients received were multivisceral, liver-intestinal, or isolated intestinal. Every recipient was given anti-thymocyte globulin induction, followed by roughly 3 years of maintenance tacrolimus and steroids. After intestinal transplantation, graft-versus-host and host-versus-graft alloreactive T cell clones were followed in the graft, circulation and bone marrow using bulk TCR-beta CDR3 sequencing. Alloreactive clones were identified by sequencing pre-transplant mixed lymphocyte reaction products and comparing them with unstimulated pre-transplant donor and recipient T cells. The cohort enrolled 24 intestinal transplant recipients, one of whom was a retransplant, and 3 patients without pretransplant specimens were excluded. A peak of at least 4% donor T cells among recipient peripheral blood mononuclear cells was the definition used for donor T cell macrochimerism. Rather than going through the commercial service, samples from a few later patients were sequenced in-house on an Illumina MiSeq and processed with MiXCR. The research as a whole found: GvH clones were found in recipient bone marrow, and some of the GvH clones appeared earlier in ileal mucosa or blood, which is consistent with an intestinal mucosal origin. Peak levels of circulating GvH clones were associated with declines in HvG clones early after transplant. High GvH to HvG T cell clonal ratios were observed in the allografts of patients with donor T cell macrochimerism. The relatively low number and heterogeneity of intestinal transplant patients limited the conclusions.

The time point label for this specimen denotes: cells obtained before transplantation from donor or recipient. CD3+CD4+ and CD3+CD8+ populations were FACS-sorted from unstimulated pre-transplant donor and recipient cells taken from spleen or lymph nodes. Sample: unstimulated CD4+ T cells sorted from spleen or lymph node cells, taken before transplant. The TCR was taken from a human donor who was the organ donor for an intestinal transplant.

CDR3 sequence: CASSMVPGGSYGYTF. At the DNA level, the sequence is TGTGCCAGTAGTATGGTCCCAGGGGGCTCCTATGGCTACACCTTC. Recombination linked TRBV19 to TRBJ1-2; 8 nucleotides in the junction match TRBD1. Trimming leaves V shorter by 3 bases and J shorter by 4 bases, with the junction holding 7 bases beyond the gene matches. The CDR3 covers 15 residues, taking in both the cysteine and the phenylalanine. The sequence is cut down to CDR3 DNA, 45 bases in frame from base 1. CDR1 and CDR2, looked up from the germline V gene (reference sequence), are LNHDA and SQIVND. Reference TRBV19 and TRBJ1-2 genes cover what lies past the CDR3, so the full variable domain is DGGITQSPKYLFRKEGQNVTLSCEQNLNHDAMYWYRQDPGQGLRLIYYSQIVNDFQKGDIAEGYSVSREKKESFPLTVTSAQKNPTAFYLCASSMVPGGSYGYTFGSGTRLTVV.